The rows below give T cell receptor beta chains drawn from one sample of a study of glioma-infiltrating T cells after dendritic cell vaccination. Sequencing used immunoSEQ multiplex PCR; TCRdb keeps in-frame clones, though not all of them. The sample carries around 60,000 clones, around nine tenths recorded once. The source was blood, collected after dendritic cell vaccination. The receptors stem from a human donor with glioblastoma. Both conserved end residues are part of each CDR3. A D gene is named only where the DNA matches it firmly. The size of a clone is reported for some rows only, either as once, few or many, or as a class for expanded clones.

>TRBV5-1|TRBJ2-2|NA|TRBD2
CASSSLAGGTGELFF
TGCGCCAGCAGCTCTCTAGCGGGGGGTACCGGGGAGCTGTTTTTT
>TRBV7-9|TRBJ2-7|NA|TRBD1
CASSRDSLGEQYF
TGTGCCAGCAGCCGGGACAGTCTGGGCGAGCAGTACTTC
>TRBV6-6|TRBJ1-5|NA|NA
CASSYRAGGENQPQHF
TGTGCCAGCAGTTACAGGGCTGGGGGCGAAAATCAGCCCCAGCATTTT
>TRBV6-5|TRBJ1-1|NA|TRBD1
CASSRTGYTEAFF
TGTGCCAGCAGCAGGACAGGCTACACTGAAGCTTTCTTT
>TRBV29-1|TRBJ1-4|NA|TRBD1
CSGRDRGEKLFF
TGCAGCGGCCGGGACAGGGGTGAAAAACTGTTTTTT
>TRBV5-4|TRBJ2-7|NA|TRBD2
CASSPGAPGLAAYEQYF
TGTGCCAGCAGCCCGGGGGCGCCGGGACTAGCTGCCTACGAGCAGTACTTC
>TRBV7-2|TRBJ1-1|NA|TRBD1
CASSLSQGIEAFF
TGTGCCAGCAGCTTATCACAGGGGATTGAAGCTTTCTTT
>TRBV6-1|TRBJ1-5|NA|NA
CASRGALRDQPQHF
TGTGCCAGCAGGGGGGCTCTAAGGGATCAGCCCCAGCATTTT
>TRBV10-2|TRBJ1-1|NA|TRBD1
CASGQGGAFF
TGCGCCAGCGGACAGGGTGGGGCTTTCTTT
>TRBV28|TRBJ1-1|NA|NA
CASIPGAVNTEAFF
TGTGCCAGCATCCCAGGCGCAGTTAACACTGAAGCTTTCTTT
>TRBV10-3|TRBJ1-2|NA|NA
CAISIEPGVGGYTF
TGTGCCATCAGTATAGAGCCCGGGGTTGGGGGCTACACCTTC
>TRBV15|TRBJ2-1|NA|TRBD1
CATSRGGQGTHEQFF
TGTGCCACCAGCCGAGGGGGACAGGGGACCCATGAGCAGTTCTTC
>TRBV19|TRBJ1-4|NA|TRBD1
CASSTLRTGRGEKLFF
TGTGCCAGTAGTACCCTCCGGACAGGGCGAGGGGAAAAACTGTTTTTT
>TRBV5-8|TRBJ2-5|NA|TRBD2
CASLGGSLGETQYF
TGTGCCAGTCTGGGGGGGTCCCTAGGAGAGACCCAGTACTTC
>TRBV19|TRBJ1-1|NA|TRBD1
CASSGPGQANTEAFF
TGTGCCAGTAGTGGACCGGGACAGGCGAACACTGAAGCTTTCTTT
>TRBV28|TRBJ1-5|NA|NA
CASSTGSHGGNQPQHF
TGTGCCAGCAGCACGGGGTCCCATGGAGGCAATCAGCCCCAGCATTTT
>TRBV7-9|TRBJ2-1|NA|TRBD1
CASSPPGQDYNEQFF
TGTGCCAGCAGCCCCCCCGGACAGGACTACAATGAGCAGTTCTTC
>TRBV2|TRBJ1-5|NA|NA
CASGKTENQPQHF
TGTGCCAGCGGGAAGACAGAGAATCAGCCCCAGCATTTT
>TRBV5-1|TRBJ1-4|NA|TRBD1
CASSPGQGYGEKLFF
TGCGCCAGCAGCCCGGGACAGGGGTATGGCGAAAAACTGTTTTTT
>TRBV7-2|TRBJ1-2|once|TRBD1
CASSTTGGVGYTF
TGTGCCAGCAGCACGACAGGGGGTGTTGGCTACACCTTC
>TRBV4-3|TRBJ1-2|NA|NA
CASSQGRGRVYEGYTF
TGCGCCAGCAGCCAAGGTAGAGGGAGGGTATATGAAGGCTACACCTTC
>TRBV7-6|TRBJ2-2|few|NA
CASSLIQGSTGELFF
TGTGCCAGCAGCTTGATACAGGGTAGCACCGGGGAGCTGTTTTTT
>TRBV19|TRBJ2-3|once|TRBD2
CASSIGTSGDTQYF
TGTGCCAGTAGTATAGGGACTAGCGGAGATACGCAGTATTTT
>TRBV4-3|TRBJ1-4|NA|NA
CASSPGGTNEKLFF
TGCGCCAGCAGCCCGGGAGGTACTAATGAAAAACTGTTTTTT
>TRBV4-2|TRBJ2-1|NA|NA
CASSQEAANEQFF
TGTGCCAGCAGCCAAGAAGCTGCGAATGAGCAGTTCTTC
>TRBV7-2|TRBJ2-5|NA|NA
CASSPLAATQETQYF
TGTGCCAGCAGCCCGTTAGCGGCTACCCAAGAGACCCAGTACTTC
>TRBV5-6|TRBJ1-6|NA|TRBD1
CASSPARQGLDSPLHF
TGTGCCAGCAGCCCGGCGAGACAGGGGTTAGATTCACCCCTCCACTTT
>TRBV6-1|TRBJ1-6|NA|TRBD1
CASSERDSNNSPLHF
TGTGCCAGCAGTGAAAGGGACAGCAATAATTCACCCCTCCACTTT
>TRBV11-2|TRBJ2-7|NA|TRBD1
CASSHGQGEQNEQYF
TGTGCCAGCAGCCACGGACAGGGGGAGCAGAACGAGCAGTACTTC
>TRBV18|TRBJ1-3|NA|TRBD1
CASSPPTGQGNTIYF
TGTGCCAGCTCACCACCGACAGGGCAAGGAAACACCATATATTTT
>TRBV11-2|TRBJ2-1|NA|TRBD2
CASTQLGGSEQFF
TGTGCCAGCACCCAACTGGGGGGGAGTGAGCAGTTCTTC
>TRBV5-1|TRBJ1-5|NA|NA
CASSLGTVDQPQHF
TGCGCCAGCAGCTTGGGCACAGTTGATCAGCCCCAGCATTTT
>TRBV27|TRBJ2-5|NA|NA
CASSRPGRETQYF
TGTGCCAGCAGCCGCCCAGGGAGGGAGACCCAGTACTTC
>TRBV7-2|TRBJ2-1|NA|TRBD1
CASSSTGRNEQFF
TGTGCCAGCAGCTCGACAGGGAGAAATGAGCAGTTCTTC
>TRBV5-5|TRBJ2-4|NA|NA
CASSSRAGENIQYF
TGTGCCAGCAGCTCGAGGGCCGGTGAGAACATTCAGTACTTC
>TRBV29-1|TRBJ1-1|NA|NA
CSGSQGNTEAFF
TGCAGCGGGTCCCAGGGGAACACTGAAGCTTTCTTT